This is a list of T cell receptor beta chains from one sample in a study of T-cell memory formation after mild COVID-19. TCRdb recomputed calls from the 5' RACE reads with MiXCR, one row per CDR3 protein. This sample has about 410,000 distinct CDR3 sequences; 20% to 30% occur once, and the top ten carry roughly 14%. The sequencing input was PBMCs or a T cell subset sorted from them (not recorded which). These receptors all come from an adult woman who had mild COVID-19 (a few samples of this study predate the infection). Cell type and time point are not known. The CDR3 runs from the conserved cysteine through the conserved F or W. D genes are given only for firm matches. Size is stated for part of the rows, as once, few or many counts, or as a class when the clone is expanded.

TRBV19	.	few	TRBJ1-4	CASSSRGLGEKLFF	TGTGCCAGTAGTTCTAGGGGTTTGGGTGAAAAACTGTTTTTT
TRBV25-1	.	few	TRBJ2-7	CASRPGGGYEQYF	TGTGCCAGCAGACCTGGCGGAGGTTACGAGCAGTACTTC
TRBV4-1	TRBD2	.	TRBJ2-7	CASSDRGGDEQYF	TGCGCCAGCAGCGATCGTGGGGGGGACGAGCAGTACTTC
TRBV2	TRBD1	.	TRBJ2-5	CASSRRQGIYQETQYF	TGTGCCAGCAGCAGAAGACAGGGGATTTACCAAGAGACCCAGTACTTC
TRBV7-8	.	few	TRBJ2-1	CASSMDYTAFNEQFF	TGTGCCAGCAGCATGGACTATACTGCCTTCAATGAGCAGTTCTTC
TRBV5-6	.	.	TRBJ2-1	CASSPQGYEQFF	TGTGCCAGCAGCCCCCAGGGTTATGAGCAGTTCTTC
TRBV29-1	.	few	TRBJ2-7	CSLRRVRGRDEQYF	TGCAGTCTTCGCCGGGTGCGGGGTCGGGACGAGCAGTACTTC
TRBV10-3	.	.	TRBJ1-1	CAISESVGRGTEAFF	TGTGCCATCAGTGAGTCCGTCGGCCGGGGCACTGAAGCTTTCTTT
TRBV7-2	.	.	TRBJ2-5	CASSLIVSRETQYF	TGTGCCAGCAGCTTAATCGTTAGCCGCGAGACCCAGTACTTC
TRBV12-3/TRBV12-4	.	few	TRBJ2-2	CASSFGPLNTGELFF	TGTGCCAGCAGTTTCGGCCCATTAAACACCGGGGAGCTGTTTTTT
TRBV3-1	.	.	TRBJ2-7	CASSQAQGTTYEQYF	TGTGCCAGCAGCCAAGCGCAGGGGACCACCTACGAGCAGTACTTC
TRBV20-1	.	many	TRBJ2-3	CSAQGPDTDTQYF	TGCAGTGCCCAGGGACCCGACACAGATACGCAGTATTTT
TRBV11-2	.	few	TRBJ1-6	CASSLGPYNSPLHF	TGTGCCAGCAGTCTGGGGCCTTATAATTCACCCCTCCACTTT
TRBV4-1	.	.	TRBJ2-7	CASSQGTVTYEQYF	TGCGCCAGCAGCCAAGGTACAGTAACCTACGAGCAGTACTTC
TRBV4-1	.	.	TRBJ2-1	CASSQDGIYNEQFF	TGCGCCAGCAGCCAGGACGGAATCTACAATGAGCAGTTCTTC
TRBV24-1	TRBD2	few	TRBJ2-3	CATSASGGPDTQYF	TGTGCCACCAGTGCCAGCGGGGGCCCAGATACGCAGTATTTT
TRBV5-1	.	few	TRBJ2-3	CASSLDIFGGQGDTQYF	TGCGCCAGCAGCTTGGATATTTTCGGGGGGCAAGGAGATACGCAGTATTTT
TRBV12-3/TRBV12-4	.	many	TRBJ2-3	CASSPGLGSTDTQYF	TGTGCCAGCAGTCCCGGTTTGGGTAGCACAGATACGCAGTATTTT
TRBV5-6	.	.	TRBJ1-1	CASSSPGRVRAFF	TGTGCCAGCAGTTCTCCGGGACGGGTACGAGCTTTCTTT
TRBV20-1	.	.	TRBJ1-6	CSARAGEWDNSPLHF	TGCAGTGCTAGAGCCGGGGAGTGGGATAATTCACCCCTCCACTTT
TRBV12-3/TRBV12-4	TRBD1	few	TRBJ1-1	CASRTGQGEAFF	TGTGCCAGCAGAACTGGACAGGGTGAAGCTTTCTTT
TRBV7-9	.	.	TRBJ1-1	CASSLGVRGRNPEAFF	TGTGCCAGCAGCTTAGGAGTCAGGGGACGTAACCCTGAAGCTTTCTTT